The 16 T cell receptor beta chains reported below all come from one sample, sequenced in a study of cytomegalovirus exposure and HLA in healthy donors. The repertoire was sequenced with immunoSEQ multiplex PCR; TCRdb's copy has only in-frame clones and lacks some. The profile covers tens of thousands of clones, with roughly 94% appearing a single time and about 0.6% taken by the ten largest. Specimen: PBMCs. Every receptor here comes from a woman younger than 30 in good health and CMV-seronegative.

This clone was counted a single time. The CDR3 protein is CAWTPLGAQNEKLFF. DNA for the CDR3: TGTGCCTGGACCCCTCTTGGGGCTCAAAATGAAAAACTGTTTTTT. This chain uses TRBV30 with TRBJ1-4; a possible D gene is TRBD1 (5 bases). Trimming pared 4 bases from V and 5 bases from J, leaving 17 bases between. Germline CDR1 reads GTSNPN; CDR2 reads SVGIG (reference sequence). This CDR3 has 15 amino acids.

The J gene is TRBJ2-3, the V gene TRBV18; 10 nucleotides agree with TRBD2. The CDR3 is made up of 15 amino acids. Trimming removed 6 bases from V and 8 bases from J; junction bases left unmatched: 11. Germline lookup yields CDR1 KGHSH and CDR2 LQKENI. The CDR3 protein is CASSTNSGGAGTQYF. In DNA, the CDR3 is TGTGCCAGCTCTACCAACAGCGGGGGGGCCGGTACGCAGTATTTT.

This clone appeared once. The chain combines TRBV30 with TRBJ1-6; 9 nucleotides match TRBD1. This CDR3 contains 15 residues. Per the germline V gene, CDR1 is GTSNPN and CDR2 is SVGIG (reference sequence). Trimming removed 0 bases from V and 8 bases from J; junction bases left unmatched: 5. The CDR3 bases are TGTGCCTGGAGTGTACAGGGGGCCGGGTATTCACCCCTCCACTTT. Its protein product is CAWSVQGAGYSPLHF.

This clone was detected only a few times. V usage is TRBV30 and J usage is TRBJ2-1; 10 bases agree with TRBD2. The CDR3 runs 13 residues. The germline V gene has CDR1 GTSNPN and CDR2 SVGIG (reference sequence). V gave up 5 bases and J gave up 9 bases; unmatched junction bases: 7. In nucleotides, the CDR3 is TGTGCCTGGGTAAGGACTAGCGGTGGTGAGCAGTTCTTC. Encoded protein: CAWVRTSGGEQFF. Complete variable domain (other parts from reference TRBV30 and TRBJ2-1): SQTIHQWPATLVQPVGSPLSLECTVEGTSNPNLYWYRQAAGRGLQLLFYSVGIGQISSEVPQNLSASRPQDRQFILSSKKLLLSDSGFYLCAWVRTSGGEQFFGPGTRLTVL.

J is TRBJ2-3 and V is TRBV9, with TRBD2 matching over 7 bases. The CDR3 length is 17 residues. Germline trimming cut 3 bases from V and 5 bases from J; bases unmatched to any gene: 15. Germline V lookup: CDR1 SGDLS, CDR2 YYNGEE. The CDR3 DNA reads TGTGCCAGCAGCGCTCCCTTACTAGCGCCTTTGGGAGATACGCAGTATTTT. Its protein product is CASSAPLLAPLGDTQYF.

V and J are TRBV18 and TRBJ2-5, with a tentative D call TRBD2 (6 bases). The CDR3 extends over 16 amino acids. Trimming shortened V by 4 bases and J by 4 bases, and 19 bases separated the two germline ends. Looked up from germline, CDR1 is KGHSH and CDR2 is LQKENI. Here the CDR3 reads CASSHITGSGGETQYF. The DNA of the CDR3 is TGTGCCAGCTCACACATAACGGGCTCCGGGGGAGAGACCCAGTACTTC.

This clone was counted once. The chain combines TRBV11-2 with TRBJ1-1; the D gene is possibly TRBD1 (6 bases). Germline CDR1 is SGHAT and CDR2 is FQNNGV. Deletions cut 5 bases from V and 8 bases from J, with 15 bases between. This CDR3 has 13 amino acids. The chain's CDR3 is CASSASWTAEAFF. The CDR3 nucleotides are TGTGCCAGCAGCGCAAGTTGGACAGCAGAAGCTTTCTTT.

CDR3 region: CASSFDRMALGNIQYF. For the CDR3, the DNA is TGCGCCAGCAGCTTCGACAGGATGGCCCTTGGAAACATTCAGTACTTC. The V gene is TRBV5-1, the J gene TRBJ2-4, with TRBD1 as a possible D gene (6 bases). The ends were cut back, 2 bases at V and 6 bases at J, with 18 bases in the middle. The CDR3 contains 16 residues. From germline, CDR1 is SGHRS and CDR2 YFSETQ.

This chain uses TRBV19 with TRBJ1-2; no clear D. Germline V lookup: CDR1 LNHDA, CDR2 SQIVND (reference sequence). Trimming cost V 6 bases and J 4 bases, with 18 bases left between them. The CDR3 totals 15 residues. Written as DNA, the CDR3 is TGTGCCAGTAGATGGAGGGAAACAATTAGCTATGGCTACACCTTC. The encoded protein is CASRWRETISYGYTF. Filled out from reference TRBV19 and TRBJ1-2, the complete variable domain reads DGGITQSPKYLFRKEGQNVTLSCEQNLNHDAMYWYRQDPGQGLRLIYYSQIVNDFQKGDIAEGYSVSREKKESFPLTVTSAQKNPTAFYLCASRWRETISYGYTFGSGTRLTVV.

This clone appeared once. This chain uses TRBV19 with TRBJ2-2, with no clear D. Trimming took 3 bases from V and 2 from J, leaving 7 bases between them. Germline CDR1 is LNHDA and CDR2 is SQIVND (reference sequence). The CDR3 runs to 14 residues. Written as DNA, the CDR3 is TGTGCCAGTAGTATTTATCTTAACACCGGGGAGCTGTTTTTT. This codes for CASSIYLNTGELFF.

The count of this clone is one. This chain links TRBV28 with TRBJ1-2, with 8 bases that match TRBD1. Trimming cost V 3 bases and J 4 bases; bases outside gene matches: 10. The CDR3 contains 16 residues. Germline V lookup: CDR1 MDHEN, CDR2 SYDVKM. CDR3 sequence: CASSFEPRGLVYGYTF. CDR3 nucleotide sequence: TGTGCCAGCAGTTTCGAACCCAGGGGGCTCGTCTATGGCTACACCTTC.

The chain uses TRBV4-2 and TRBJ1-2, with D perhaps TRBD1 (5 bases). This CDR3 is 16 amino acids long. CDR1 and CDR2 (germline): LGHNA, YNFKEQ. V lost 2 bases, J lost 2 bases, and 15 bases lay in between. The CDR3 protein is CASSQQAYGGNYGYTF. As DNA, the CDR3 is TGTGCCAGCAGCCAACAAGCGTACGGGGGGAACTATGGCTACACCTTC.

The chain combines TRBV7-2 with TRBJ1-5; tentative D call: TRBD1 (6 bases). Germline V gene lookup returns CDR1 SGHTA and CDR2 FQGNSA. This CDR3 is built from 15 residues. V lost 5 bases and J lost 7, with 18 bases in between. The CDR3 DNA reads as TGTGCCAGCAGCCCCTCGACAGGCTTCGGGCAGCCCCAGCATTTT. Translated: CASSPSTGFGQPQHF.

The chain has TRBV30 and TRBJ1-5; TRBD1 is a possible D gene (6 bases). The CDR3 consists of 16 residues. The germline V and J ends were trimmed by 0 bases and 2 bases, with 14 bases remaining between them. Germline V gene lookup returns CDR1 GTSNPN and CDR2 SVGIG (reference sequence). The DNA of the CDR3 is TGTGCCTGGAGTGTTAAACAGGGCCGGGGCAATCAGCCCCAGCATTTT. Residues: CAWSVKQGRGNQPQHF. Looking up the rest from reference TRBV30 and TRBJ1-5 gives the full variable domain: SQTIHQWPATLVQPVGSPLSLECTVEGTSNPNLYWYRQAAGRGLQLLFYSVGIGQISSEVPQNLSASRPQDRQFILSSKKLLLSDSGFYLCAWSVKQGRGNQPQHFGDGTRLSIL.

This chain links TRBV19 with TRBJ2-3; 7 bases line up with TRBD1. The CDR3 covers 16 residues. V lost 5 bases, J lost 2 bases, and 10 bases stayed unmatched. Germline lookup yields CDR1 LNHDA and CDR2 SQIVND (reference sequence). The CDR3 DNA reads TGTGCCAGTAGTCTACCCGACAGGGCTTCCACAGATACGCAGTATTTT. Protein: CASSLPDRASTDTQYF.

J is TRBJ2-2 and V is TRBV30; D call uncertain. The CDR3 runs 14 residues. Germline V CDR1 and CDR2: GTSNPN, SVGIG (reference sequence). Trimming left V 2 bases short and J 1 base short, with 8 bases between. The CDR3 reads CAWSQPGNTGELFF. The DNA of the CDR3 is TGTGCCTGGAGTCAACCGGGGAACACCGGGGAGCTGTTTTTT. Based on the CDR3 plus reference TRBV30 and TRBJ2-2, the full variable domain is SQTIHQWPATLVQPVGSPLSLECTVEGTSNPNLYWYRQAAGRGLQLLFYSVGIGQISSEVPQNLSASRPQDRQFILSSKKLLLSDSGFYLCAWSQPGNTGELFFGEGSRLTVL.